This T cell receptor beta chain came from a study of human T cells and chemical hapten exposure. About the research overall: TCR yields differed between samples (mainly from small differences in pooled library volume). General study points: Sensitizing with DPC caused no change in TCRs above 1 in 1000 frequency.

This clonotype was picked up a small number of times. The antigen is unknown. CDR1 is MDHEN and CDR2 is SYDVKM in the germline V gene. This CDR3 is built from 12 residues. J lost 6 bases, V lost 8 bases, and 4 bases had no gene match. TCRdb used MiXCR to reprocess the RACE reads, holding one entry per CDR3 protein. The table has more than 70,000 distinct CDR3 sequences, about 10% seen once. Specified time point: healthy volunteer bleed at 2 weeks. Total RNA extraction was carried out from unfractionated whole blood. Sequencing was carried out using whole blood. The receptor was isolated from a female donor in good health. Some clones in this sample may be carry-over from other donors' samples. The rearrangement links TRBV28 to TRBJ1-5; 7 nucleotides line up with TRBD1. CDR3 region: CASGDRVQPQHF. The CDR3 DNA reads TGTGCCAGCGGAGACAGGGTTCAGCCCCAGCATTTT. Based on the CDR3 plus reference TRBV28 and TRBJ1-5, the full variable domain is DVKVTQSSRYLVKRTGEKVFLECVQDMDHENMFWYRQDPGLGLRLIYFSYDVKMKEKGDIPEGYSVSREKKERFSLILESASTNQTSMYLCASGDRVQPQHFGDGTRLSIL.